The 19 T cell receptor beta chains below come from one sample, sequenced in a study of T-cell memory formation after mild COVID-19. Using its own MiXCR run on the 5' RACE reads, TCRdb lists one record per CDR3 protein. The sample shows about 560,000 distinct CDR3 sequences, roughly 22% of them seen only once. Sequenced sample: PBMCs or a T cell subset sorted from them (not recorded which). The receptors originated from an adult woman who had mild COVID-19 (a few samples of this study predate the infection). Cell type and time point are not known.

This sequence joins TRBV28 and TRBJ1-6; 11 bases fit TRBD1. CDR1 and CDR2 (germline): MDHEN, SYDVKM. The CDR3 has 19 amino acids. V lost 6 bases to trimming and J lost 10 bases; unmatched junction nucleotides: 20. The CDR3 nucleotides are TGTGCCAGCAGCCCTACACTTAGGCCGGGACAGGGGGAAGGGTCACCCCTCCACTTT. Translated, it gives CASSPTLRPGQGEGSPLHF.

The table lists this clonotype with many counts. This rearrangement joins TRBV5-1 to TRBJ1-1; weak D call: TRBD1 (6 bases). The CDR3 loop spans 16 amino acids. The V and J ends lost 0 bases and 2 bases respectively, with 14 bases between them. Looked up from germline, CDR1 is SGHRS and CDR2 is YFSETQ. The CDR3: CASSLGRRQVNTEAFF. CDR3 nucleotide sequence: TGCGCCAGCAGCTTGGGCCGCCGACAGGTAAACACTGAAGCTTTCTTT. The full variable domain, rest sourced from reference TRBV5-1 and TRBJ1-1, is KAGVTQTPRYLIKTRGQQVTLSCSPISGHRSVSWYQQTPGQGLQFLFEYFSETQRNKGNFPGRFSGRQFSNSRSEMNVSTLELGDSALYLCASSLGRRQVNTEAFFGQGTRLTVV.

The chain joins TRBV11-2 to TRBJ2-5; 9 bases match TRBD2. Germline-derived CDR1 and CDR2 are SGHAT and FQNNGV. V was pared by 4 bases and J by 1 base, with 7 bases of the junction left unmatched. The CDR3 loop spans 16 amino acids. Written as DNA, the CDR3 is TGTGCCAGCAGCTCCCTAGCGGGGCGAGGCCAAGAGACCCAGTACTTC. It encodes CASSSLAGRGQETQYF.

This clonotype was counted between two and nine times. The J gene is TRBJ2-7, the V gene TRBV5-1; no clear D. V was cut by 0 bases and J by 4 bases, with 11 bases left in between. CDR3 size: 14 residues. Germline CDR1 is SGHRS and CDR2 is YFSETQ. The CDR3 sequence is CASSLAVGMYEQYF. The CDR3 DNA follows: TGCGCCAGCAGCTTGGCCGTAGGGATGTACGAGCAGTACTTC.

The sample holds many counts of this clonotype. This chain connects TRBV3-1 to TRBJ2-7, with D maybe TRBD1 (6 bases). The germline gives CDR1 LGHDT, CDR2 YNNKEL (reference sequence). V lost 0 bases and J lost 5, with 20 bases in between. CDR3 length: 17 amino acids. CDR3 protein: CASSQDLIQGYRNEQYF. CDR3 in DNA: TGTGCCAGCAGCCAAGACTTGATACAGGGATATCGCAACGAGCAGTACTTC.

This clonotype was seen more than once but under ten times. The J gene is TRBJ1-1, the V gene TRBV12-3 or TRBV12-4, with a weak D call TRBD1 (5 bases). The germline V and J ends were trimmed by 5 bases and 7 bases, with 8 bases remaining between them. CDR3 length: 11 residues. The CDR3 reads CASSGDSEAFF. In DNA form, the CDR3 reads TGTGCCAGCAGTGGTGACAGTGAAGCTTTCTTT.

This clonotype was seen only a few times. This chain's CDR3 is CASSLDGLAGVEETQYF. CDR3 bases: TGTGCCAGCAGCTTAGATGGTCTAGCGGGAGTGGAAGAGACCCAGTACTTC. V is TRBV11-2 and J is TRBJ2-5, with 10 positions matching TRBD2. Germline CDR1 SGHAT, CDR2 FQNNGV. J was trimmed by 3 bases and V by 0 bases; bases with no gene match: 7. This CDR3 has 17 amino acids. The full variable domain, in which reference TRBV11-2 and TRBJ2-5 provide the parts outside the CDR3, is EAGVAQSPRYKIIEKRQSVAFWCNPISGHATLYWYQQILGQGPKLLIQFQNNGVVDDSQLPKDRFSAERLKGVDSTLKIQPAKLEDSAVYLCASSLDGLAGVEETQYFGPGTRLLVL.

This clonotype was found a few times. V and J are TRBV4-1 and TRBJ2-7; possibly TRBD1 for D (6 bases). The ends were cut back, 4 bases at V and 6 bases at J, with 10 bases in the middle. The CDR3 runs 12 residues. Germline V gives CDR1 MGHRA, CDR2 YSYEKL. CDR3 residues: CASSRSQGEQYF. The CDR3 coding sequence is TGCGCCAGCAGCCGGTCACAGGGCGAGCAGTACTTC.

This clonotype was found a few times. This rearrangement joins TRBV7-9 to TRBJ2-7; 11 bases agree with TRBD2. The ends lost 5 bases at V and 4 bases at J; junction bases unmatched: 10. CDR3 length: 16 residues. In germline, CDR1 is SEHNR, CDR2 FQNEAQ (reference sequence). The CDR3, as DNA: TGTGCCAGCAGCAAAGGACTAGCGGGCTTAGGATACGAGCAGTACTTC. It is translated as CASSKGLAGLGYEQYF.

This clonotype was observed a handful of times. The genes are TRBV5-4 and TRBJ2-6; no definite D call. Trimming stripped 3 bases from V and 0 bases from J, with 16 bases between. Per germline, CDR1 SGHNT and CDR2 YYREEE (reference sequence). The CDR3 extends over 18 amino acids. The CDR3 DNA follows: TGTGCCAGCAGCTCGTCCCTTGGAGCCACCTCTGGGGCCAACGTCCTGACTTTC. Its translation is CASSSSLGATSGANVLTF. Full variable domain (outside the CDR3, taken from reference TRBV5-4 and TRBJ2-6): ETGVTQSPTHLIKTRGQQVTLRCSSQSGHNTVSWYQQALGQGPQFIFQYYREEENGRGNFPPRFSGLQFPNYSSELNVNALELDDSALYLCASSSSLGATSGANVLTFGAGSRLTVL.

This clonotype was seen at least ten times. This sequence joins TRBV12-3 or TRBV12-4 and TRBJ2-2, with D maybe TRBD2 (6 bases). Trimming left V 2 bases short and J 3 bases short, with 10 bases between. CDR3 length equals 15 residues. CDR3 in DNA: TGTGCCAGCAGTTTACTGGCTAGCGACACCGGGGAGCTGTTTTTT. Its protein product is CASSLLASDTGELFF.

This clonotype turned up a few times. The genes are TRBV24-1 and TRBJ1-1; D gene uncertain. CDR1 and CDR2 (germline): KGHDR, SFDVKD. V lost 5 bases to trimming and J lost 10 bases, with 10 bases between them. The length of the CDR3 is 11 residues. The CDR3 protein is CATSGPGGAFF. CDR3 DNA: TGTGCCACCAGTGGCCCTGGCGGAGCTTTCTTT.

This clonotype was detected a few times. The J gene is TRBJ1-1, the V gene TRBV12-3 or TRBV12-4; D unresolved. The CDR3 contains 14 residues. Trimming removed 3 bases from V and 0 bases from J, with 8 bases in between. The CDR3 sequence is CASSFGFMNTEAFF. CDR3 sequence (DNA): TGTGCCAGCAGTTTTGGGTTTATGAACACTGAAGCTTTCTTT.

This clonotype has just one count. This chain connects TRBV6-2 or TRBV6-3 to TRBJ2-7; D gene uncertain. The germline V gene encodes CDR1 MNHEY and CDR2 SVGEGT. V lost 2 bases and J lost 3, with 11 bases in between. This CDR3 has 14 amino acids. The CDR3 loop reads CASSYAADFYEQYF. CDR3 sequence (DNA): TGTGCCAGCAGTTACGCAGCTGACTTCTACGAGCAGTACTTC.

This chain joins TRBV19 and TRBJ2-1, with 7 positions matching TRBD1. CDR1 and CDR2 (germline): LNHDA, SQIVND (reference sequence). The V segment lost 5 bases and the J segment 1 base; nucleotides outside the gene matches: 5. The CDR3 is made up of 15 amino acids. This CDR3 is CASSYRGASYNEQFF. The CDR3 DNA is TGTGCCAGTAGTTACAGGGGCGCATCCTACAATGAGCAGTTCTTC.

This rearrangement joins TRBV19 to TRBJ1-1; the D is unclear. This CDR3 spans 15 amino acids. Germline CDR1 and CDR2: LNHDA and SQIVND (reference sequence). Trimming removed 3 bases from V and 0 bases from J, with 11 bases in between. CDR3 coding DNA: TGTGCCAGTAGTATTTGGGCAACCATGAACACTGAAGCTTTCTTT. Translation: CASSIWATMNTEAFF.

The V call is TRBV4-1, the J call TRBJ2-5; maybe TRBD2 (5 bases). V shed 8 bases and J shed 0 bases, with 16 bases lying between them. Germline loops: CDR1 MGHRA, CDR2 YSYEKL. The CDR3 totals 15 residues. The chain's CDR3 is CASSSGRGDQETQYF. CDR3 DNA sequence: TGCGCCAGCTCGTCAGGTCGGGGAGACCAAGAGACCCAGTACTTC.

The chain uses TRBV12-3 or TRBV12-4 and TRBJ2-7; D remains unclear. Between the trimmed V and J ends, which lost 8 bases and 5 bases, there was a span of 10 bases. This CDR3 is built from 11 residues. CDR3 nucleotide sequence: TGTGCCAGCGCGCTTCTAGACGAGCAGTACTTC. Its translation is CASALLDEQYF.

The chain joins TRBV7-9 to TRBJ2-7, with TRBD1 identical over 11 bases. V lost 5 bases, J lost 0 bases, and 3 bases stayed unmatched. The germline V gene encodes CDR1 SEHNR and CDR2 FQNEAQ (reference sequence). The CDR3 consists of 15 residues. The CDR3, as DNA: TGTGCCAGCAGCCAGGGACAGGGGGGCTCCTACGAGCAGTACTTC. Translation: CASSQGQGGSYEQYF.